The sequence of this TCR beta chain was determined in a study of tumour-infiltrating T cells in Burkitt lymphoma. About the study: This cohort included all epidemiological subtypes of Burkitt lymphoma. Overall and progression-free survival were predicted by productive clonality.

The CDR3 is made up of 14 amino acids. Germline CDR1 is SGHNT and CDR2 is YYREEE (reference sequence). Trimming left V 2 bases short and J 2 bases short, with 11 bases between. With respect to this clone: Its cognate antigen is unknown.

Repertoires were generated with immunoSEQ multiplex PCR, while TCRdb's copy carries only in-frame clones and drops some. The repertoire holds 1,000 to 1,500 clones, with about 99% as singletons. Regarding the study as a whole: Several public clonotypes recurred in numerous Burkitt lymphoma patients.

The sample was tumor tissue. J is TRBJ2-7 and V is TRBV5-4, with D perhaps matching TRBD2 (5 bases). The receptor was derived from a human donor with Burkitt lymphoma. The CDR3 coding sequence is TGTGCCAGCAGCTTAGGAGGACCTGCCTACGAGCAGTACTTC. Residues: CASSLGGPAYEQYF.